Listed below are T cell receptor beta chains from one sample, sequenced in a study of shared clonotypes between healthy human individuals. The protocol was immunoSEQ multiplex PCR, while the TCRdb copy is restricted to in-frame clones and leaves out a portion. The sample consists of 450,000 to 650,000 clones, 70% to 80% of them appearing once. Sequenced: PBMCs. These receptors were obtained from a woman between 40 and 50 years old in good health. Some clones in this sample may be carry-over from other donors' samples. The CDR3 runs from the conserved cysteine through the conserved F or W. A D gene is named only where the DNA matches it firmly. Not every row has a clone size; where given, it reads once, few, many or a size class.

V: TRBV27; size: .; D: TRBD1; J: TRBJ1-2; CDR3: CASSFQGERYGYTF; DNA: TGTGCCAGCAGTTTTCAGGGGGAGCGGTATGGCTACACCTTC
V: TRBV5-4; size: .; D: .; J: TRBJ2-3; CDR3: CASSLGAALGADTQYF; DNA: TGTGCCAGCAGCTTGGGGGCCGCCTTAGGTGCAGATACGCAGTATTTT
V: TRBV5-1; size: .; D: .; J: TRBJ1-2; CDR3: CASSLGTNYGYTF; DNA: TGCGCCAGCAGCTTGGGCACTAACTATGGCTACACCTTC
V: TRBV4-3; size: .; D: TRBD2; J: TRBJ2-1; CDR3: CASSQDPSGSWSYNEQFF; DNA: TGCGCCAGCAGCCAAGATCCTAGCGGGAGTTGGTCCTACAATGAGCAGTTCTTC
V: TRBV28; size: few; D: TRBD1; J: TRBJ1-2; CDR3: CASSTGQGRIGYTF; DNA: TGTGCCAGCAGCACGGGACAGGGAAGGATCGGCTACACCTTC
V: TRBV27; size: .; D: .; J: TRBJ2-2; CDR3: CASSLAISVTGELFF; DNA: TGTGCCAGCAGTTTAGCGATAAGTGTCACCGGGGAGCTGTTTTTT
V: TRBV19; size: .; D: .; J: TRBJ2-3; CDR3: CASSIGSTADTQYF; DNA: TGTGCCAGTAGTATAGGTAGTACCGCAGATACGCAGTATTTT
V: TRBV5-1; size: once; D: TRBD1; J: TRBJ1-3; CDR3: CASSVGQGNTIYF; DNA: TGCGCCAGCAGCGTGGGACAGGGAAACACCATATATTTT
V: TRBV7-2; size: .; D: TRBD1; J: TRBJ1-4; CDR3: CASSSRTGPGEKLFF; DNA: TGTGCCAGCAGCTCCAGGACAGGGCCCGGAGAAAAACTGTTTTTT
V: TRBV19; size: few; D: TRBD2; J: TRBJ2-1; CDR3: CASSHLAGDSNEQFF; DNA: TGTGCCAGTAGCCACCTAGCGGGAGATTCGAATGAGCAGTTCTTC
V: TRBV5-5; size: once; D: .; J: TRBJ1-5; CDR3: CASSLAGQGNQPQHF; DNA: TGTGCCAGCAGCTTGGCGGGACAAGGGAATCAGCCCCAGCATTTT
V: TRBV11-2; size: .; D: .; J: TRBJ2-3; CDR3: CASSLSLFDTQYF; DNA: TGTGCCAGCAGCCTATCCCTTTTCGATACGCAGTATTTT
V: TRBV30; size: .; D: .; J: TRBJ1-1; CDR3: CAWSVLFSSEGTEAFF; DNA: TGTGCCTGGAGTGTACTCTTCTCCTCCGAGGGGACTGAAGCTTTCTTT
V: TRBV4-3; size: .; D: .; J: TRBJ2-7; CDR3: CASSQDLAGDYEQYF; DNA: TGCGCCAGCAGCCAAGATCTGGCAGGGGACTACGAGCAGTACTTC
V: TRBV29-1; size: .; D: TRBD2; J: TRBJ2-2; CDR3: CSVRLAGATGELFF; DNA: TGCAGCGTAAGACTAGCGGGAGCCACCGGGGAGCTGTTTTTT
V: TRBV28; size: .; D: TRBD1; J: TRBJ2-7; CDR3: CASNSIGTGDEQYF; DNA: TGTGCCAGCAACTCGATCGGGACAGGGGACGAGCAGTACTTC
V: TRBV28; size: .; D: TRBD1; J: TRBJ1-1; CDR3: CASSSVGQGGTEAFF; DNA: TGTGCCAGCAGTTCCGTGGGACAGGGTGGGACTGAAGCTTTCTTT
V: TRBV7-9; size: .; D: .; J: TRBJ2-1; CDR3: CASSLEIQGQFF; DNA: TGTGCCAGCAGCTTAGAGATCCAGGGGCAGTTCTTC
V: TRBV7-8; size: .; D: .; J: TRBJ1-2; CDR3: CASRAFRGDGYTF; DNA: TGTGCCAGCAGGGCATTTCGGGGGGACGGCTACACCTTC
V: TRBV28; size: .; D: TRBD1; J: TRBJ2-2; CDR3: CASRRQGWANTGELFF; DNA: TGTGCCAGCAGGCGACAGGGGTGGGCGAACACCGGGGAGCTGTTTTTT
V: TRBV7-9; size: .; D: .; J: TRBJ2-3; CDR3: CASSSSQGGTDTQYF; DNA: TGTGCCAGCAGCTCCTCACAGGGTGGCACAGATACGCAGTATTTT
V: TRBV9; size: once; D: .; J: TRBJ2-7; CDR3: CASSPRVGTLDEQYF; DNA: TGTGCCAGCAGCCCGCGAGTGGGAACCCTAGACGAGCAGTACTTC
V: TRBV30; size: few; D: TRBD2; J: TRBJ2-3; CDR3: CAWSTPAGGPDTQYF; DNA: TGTGCCTGGAGTACGCCAGCGGGAGGGCCAGATACGCAGTATTTT
V: TRBV19; size: .; D: TRBD2; J: TRBJ2-6; CDR3: CACGRTGANVLTF; DNA: TGTGCTTGCGGGAGGACTGGGGCCAACGTCCTGACTTTC
V: TRBV15; size: .; D: TRBD1; J: TRBJ2-5; CDR3: CATSRDGTGSQETQYF; DNA: TGTGCCACCAGCAGAGATGGGACAGGTTCCCAAGAGACCCAGTACTTC
V: TRBV19; size: .; D: .; J: TRBJ2-2; CDR3: CASSIQRANTGELFF; DNA: TGTGCCAGTAGTATCCAGAGAGCGAACACCGGGGAGCTGTTTTTT
V: TRBV25-1; size: .; D: .; J: TRBJ2-7; CDR3: CASSESGRTFSYEQYF; DNA: TGTGCCAGCAGTGAATCTGGGCGCACCTTCTCCTACGAGCAGTACTTC
V: TRBV18; size: .; D: .; J: TRBJ1-1; CDR3: CASSRAGDTEAFF; DNA: TGTGCCAGCTCCCGAGCTGGGGACACTGAAGCTTTCTTT
V: TRBV10-3; size: .; D: .; J: TRBJ2-2; CDR3: CAISEAGGPGELFF; DNA: TGTGCCATCAGTGAGGCAGGCGGTCCCGGGGAGCTGTTTTTT
V: TRBV6-5; size: .; D: .; J: TRBJ2-7; CDR3: CASRRDPSYEQYF; DNA: TGTGCCAGCAGGAGAGATCCCTCCTACGAGCAGTACTTC
V: TRBV11-2; size: .; D: .; J: TRBJ2-7; CDR3: CASSPDRGEGQYF; DNA: TGTGCCAGCAGTCCGGACCGAGGGGAAGGGCAGTACTTC
V: TRBV18; size: .; D: TRBD2; J: TRBJ2-1; CDR3: CASSLAGNEQFF; DNA: TGTGCCAGCTCACTAGCGGGCAATGAGCAGTTCTTC
V: TRBV5-1; size: .; D: .; J: TRBJ2-1; CDR3: CASSLVTGSYNEQFF; DNA: TGCGCCAGCAGCTTGGTCACAGGGTCGTACAATGAGCAGTTCTTC
V: TRBV2; size: .; D: .; J: TRBJ1-2; CDR3: CASSGGQGVPRSYGYTF; DNA: TGTGCCAGCAGTGGGGGTCAGGGCGTCCCGAGGAGCTATGGCTACACCTTC
V: TRBV5-5; size: .; D: TRBD1; J: TRBJ1-4; CDR3: CASSPGGQEKLFF; DNA: TGTGCCAGCAGCCCAGGGGGGCAGGAAAAACTGTTTTTT
V: TRBV29-1; size: .; D: TRBD2; J: TRBJ2-1; CDR3: CSVEGLVAGGPGNEQFF; DNA: TGCAGCGTTGAAGGGTTGGTAGCGGGAGGGCCGGGTAATGAGCAGTTCTTC
V: TRBV4-1; size: few; D: .; J: TRBJ2-3; CDR3: CASSQGAGTDTQYF; DNA: TGCGCCAGCAGCCAGGGGGCCGGAACAGATACGCAGTATTTT
V: TRBV28; size: .; D: TRBD1; J: TRBJ2-1; CDR3: CASSRRGQGNNEQFF; DNA: TGTGCCAGCAGTAGGCGGGGACAGGGTAATAATGAGCAGTTCTTC
V: TRBV13; size: .; D: .; J: TRBJ2-5; CDR3: CASSLVGGLQETQYF; DNA: TGTGCCAGCAGCTTAGTCGGGGGCCTACAAGAGACCCAGTACTTC
V: TRBV14; size: .; D: .; J: TRBJ1-2; CDR3: CASSQELTGYGYTF; DNA: TGTGCCAGCAGCCAAGAATTAACAGGGTATGGCTACACCTTC
V: TRBV5-6; size: .; D: TRBD2; J: TRBJ2-3; CDR3: CASSLGLAGVGTDTQYF; DNA: TGTGCCAGCAGCTTGGGCCTAGCGGGAGTTGGCACAGATACGCAGTATTTT
V: TRBV2; size: .; D: TRBD2; J: TRBJ2-5; CDR3: CATSSGAQETQYF; DNA: TGTGCCACAAGTAGCGGGGCCCAAGAGACCCAGTACTTC
V: TRBV9; size: .; D: TRBD2; J: TRBJ2-3; CDR3: CASSVAAGAGADTQYF; DNA: TGTGCCAGCAGCGTAGCAGCGGGAGCAGGCGCAGATACGCAGTATTTT
V: TRBV6-1; size: .; D: TRBD1; J: TRBJ2-1; CDR3: CATQQGVEQFF; DNA: TGTGCCACCCAACAGGGGGTCGAGCAGTTCTTC
V: TRBV30; size: once; D: TRBD1; J: TRBJ1-4; CDR3: CAWRSPGGTEKLFF; DNA: TGTGCCTGGAGGTCCCCAGGGGGCACTGAAAAACTGTTTTTT
V: TRBV29-1; size: .; D: .; J: TRBJ1-5; CDR3: CSVGSDGNQPQHF; DNA: TGCAGCGTTGGGTCAGACGGCAATCAGCCCCAGCATTTT
V: TRBV7-8; size: .; D: TRBD2; J: TRBJ2-7; CDR3: CASSLASASGRSEQYF; DNA: TGTGCCAGCAGCTTAGCGTCGGCTAGCGGGAGGAGCGAGCAGTACTTC
V: TRBV5-4; size: .; D: TRBD2; J: TRBJ2-1; CDR3: CASSLALAGGYNEQFF; DNA: TGTGCCAGCAGCTTGGCGCTAGCGGGCGGATACAATGAGCAGTTCTTC
V: TRBV11-2; size: few; D: .; J: TRBJ2-5; CDR3: CASSLEEGLSQYF; DNA: TGTGCCAGCAGCTTAGAAGAAGGGCTAAGCCAGTACTTC
V: TRBV5-1; size: many; D: TRBD2; J: TRBJ2-3; CDR3: CASSENRLAGGDTQYF; DNA: TGCGCCAGCAGCGAGAATAGGCTAGCGGGAGGAGATACGCAGTATTTT
V: TRBV2; size: .; D: .; J: TRBJ1-2; CDR3: CASSPTRVESGYTF; DNA: TGTGCCAGCAGCCCCACTAGAGTCGAGTCGGGCTACACCTTC
V: TRBV6-6; size: .; D: .; J: TRBJ1-1; CDR3: CASSTRTENTEAFF; DNA: TGTGCCAGCAGTACCCGGACCGAAAACACTGAAGCTTTCTTT
V: TRBV5-1; size: .; D: .; J: TRBJ1-3; CDR3: CASSLEGTLGSGNTIYF; DNA: TGCGCCAGCAGCTTGGAAGGGACACTTGGCTCTGGAAACACCATATATTTT
V: TRBV7-6; size: .; D: .; J: TRBJ1-1; CDR3: CASSLRSGRANTEAFF; DNA: TGTGCCAGCAGCTTAAGGTCGGGGCGGGCGAACACTGAAGCTTTCTTT
V: TRBV6-6; size: .; D: TRBD2; J: TRBJ2-7; CDR3: CASSWTSGTSYEQYF; DNA: TGTGCCAGCAGTTGGACTAGCGGGACCTCCTACGAGCAGTACTTC
V: TRBV5-1; size: .; D: .; J: TRBJ2-7; CDR3: CASSFSGRGNYEQYF; DNA: TGCGCCAGCAGCTTTTCGGGACGGGGTAATTACGAGCAGTACTTC
V: TRBV5-1; size: .; D: .; J: TRBJ2-2; CDR3: CASSLRSSGATGELFF; DNA: TGCGCCAGCAGCTTGCGTTCAAGCGGAGCTACCGGGGAGCTGTTTTTT
V: TRBV28; size: few; D: .; J: TRBJ1-5; CDR3: CASSAYRGNQPQHF; DNA: TGTGCCAGCAGTGCCTACAGGGGCAATCAGCCCCAGCATTTT
V: TRBV11-2; size: .; D: .; J: TRBJ2-5; CDR3: CASSLTGSAAQYF; DNA: TGTGCCAGCAGCTTAACAGGGAGTGCGGCCCAGTACTTC